This TCR beta chain was sequenced for a study of T cells in Graves' hyperthyroidism and ophthalmopathy. The V end was cut by 5 bases, the J end by 6 bases, with 14 bases between. The CDR3 loop spans 14 amino acids. Authors of the study amplified TCR beta CDR3 regions from RNA transcripts. The study used the HTBI primer set for a first-round RT-PCR of the TCR CDR3. One entry per CDR3 protein results from TCRdb running MiXCR on the multiplex PCR reads. The table has about 300,000 distinct CDR3 sequences, approximately 18% seen once. This clonotype was seen many times. The chain combines TRBV12-3 or TRBV12-4 with TRBJ1-5; possibly TRBD1 for D (6 bases). The TCR originated in a man aged 50 to 59 with Graves' ophthalmopathy. Sequenced material: blood. The CDR3 region has the DNA TGTGCCAGCAGTCCGACAGGCCCAAGTCAGCCCCAGCATTTT. Amino acids: CASSPTGPSQPQHF.